This T cell receptor (beta chain) comes out of a study of T-cell memory formation after mild COVID-19. Using its own MiXCR run on the 5' RACE reads, TCRdb lists one record per CDR3 protein. Of 350,000 to 500,000 distinct CDR3 sequences listed, around 22% are singletons. With 1 base removed from V and 8 bases from J, the gap between germline ends came to 8 bases. The CDR3 loop spans 13 amino acids. Germline V CDR1 and CDR2: LGHNA, YNFKEQ. A remark on this clonotype: The antigen remains unidentified.

Study-wide results and limits: Contracting CD4+ clones lay largely in CM and EM, with CD8+ ones residing in EMRA.

This clonotype was obtained from an adult woman who had mild COVID-19 (a few samples of this study predate the infection). Cell type and time point are not known. Sequencing input: PBMCs or a T cell subset sorted from them (not recorded which). V gene TRBV4-2 combines with J gene TRBJ1-4; the D is unclear. This CDR3 reads CASSQAGREKLFF. As DNA, the CDR3 is TGTGCCAGCAGCCAAGCCGGTAGGGAAAAACTGTTTTTT.